These 20 T cell receptor beta chains were sequenced from one sample in a study of blood T cell repertoires in COVID-19. Clones were read by immunoSEQ multiplex PCR, and TCRdb kept only the in-frame ones, dropping some. The sample records 150,000 to 250,000 clones, about 85% being singletons. What was sequenced was PBMCs or T cells enriched from blood (not recorded which). All receptors derive from a woman aged 30 to 39 who had recovered from COVID-19.

This clone came up a few times. The chain is built from TRBV2 and TRBJ1-1; 10 nucleotides align to TRBD1. Trimming cost V 7 bases and J 5 bases; bases outside gene matches: 10. The CDR3 covers 15 residues. Germline V gene sequence: CDR1 SNHLY, CDR2 FYNNEI. CDR3 sequence: CASTTRDRGLTEAFF. The CDR3 nucleotides read TGTGCCAGCACCACAAGGGACAGGGGCTTGACTGAAGCTTTCTTT.

The chain combines TRBV11-2 with TRBJ2-7, with 8 bases aligning to TRBD2. This CDR3 spans 16 amino acids. V lost 6 bases, J lost 0 bases, and 10 bases stayed unmatched. Looked up from germline, CDR1 is SGHAT and CDR2 is FQNNGV. The CDR3 DNA follows: TGTGCCAGCAGTCCCAGGGTAAGCGGGAGCTCCTACGAGCAGTACTTC. Its protein is CASSPRVSGSSYEQYF.

V and J are TRBV11-3 and TRBJ1-2; 7 bases line up with TRBD1. CDR1 and CDR2 from the germline V gene are SGHNT and YENEEA. The CDR3 extends over 15 amino acids. Germline trimming cut 5 bases from V and 0 bases from J; bases unmatched to any gene: 6. CDR3 nucleotide sequence: TGTGCCAGCAGCACTCGACAGGGATCTAACTATGGCTACACCTTC. This sequence encodes CASSTRQGSNYGYTF.

The rearrangement uses TRBV9 and TRBJ2-1; maybe TRBD1 (6 bases). The CDR3 has 16 residues. V was clipped by 3 bases and J by 4 bases, with 17 bases between them. CDR1 SGDLS and CDR2 YYNGEE come from the germline V gene. The DNA for the CDR3 is TGTGCCAGCAGCGCCCCCGGCAGGGGACCTTACAATGAGCAGTTCTTC. Protein: CASSAPGRGPYNEQFF.

The DNA of the CDR3 is TGCAGCGTTGAACGGGGAGGGCAGAGAAACACTGAAGCTTTCTTT. It encodes CSVERGGQRNTEAFF. The genes are TRBV29-1 and TRBJ1-1, with D unclear. With 2 bases removed from V and 2 bases from J, the gap between germline ends came to 15 bases. This CDR3 spans 15 amino acids. Germline CDR1 is SQVTM and CDR2 is ANQGSEA. Combining the CDR3 with reference TRBV29-1 and TRBJ1-1 gives the whole variable domain SAVISQKPSRDICQRGTSLTIQCQVDSQVTMMFWYRQQPGQSLTLIATANQGSEATYESGFVIDKFPISRPNLTFSTLTVSNMSPEDSSIYLCSVERGGQRNTEAFFGQGTRLTVV.

Notes on this clone: Distinct nucleotide sequences in the sample also encode this CDR3. This rearrangement joins TRBV18 to TRBJ2-2; no clear D. This CDR3 region has 14 residues. Looked up from germline, CDR1 is KGHSH and CDR2 is LQKENI. V gave up 6 bases and J gave up 1 base, with 9 bases separating them. This CDR3 reads CASSPRQNTGELFF. The CDR3 DNA is TGTGCCAGCTCCCCCAGACAGAACACCGGGGAGCTGTTTTTT.

The chain has TRBV21-1 and TRBJ2-1; the D call in the table, TRBD2, was not verified against the DNA. TRBV21-1 is a documented pseudogene. The CDR3 has 16 amino acids. This CDR3 reads CASNPRRETSYNEQFF. CDR3 sequence (DNA): TGTGCCAGCAACCCCAGGAGGGAGACCTCCTACAATGAGCAGTTCTTC.

The rearrangement uses TRBV25-1 and TRBJ1-4; a possible D gene is TRBD1 (5 bases). The germline gives CDR1 MGHDK, CDR2 SYGVNS. The CDR3 covers 14 residues. Deletions cut 1 base from V and 8 bases from J, with 11 bases between. CDR3 sequence reads: CASSESGSGEKLFF. CDR3 DNA: TGTGCCAGCAGTGAATCAGGGTCCGGGGAAAAACTGTTTTTT.

This clone was observed once. The V and J genes are TRBV7-6 and TRBJ2-3, with 11 bases that match TRBD2. The CDR3 is 18 amino acids. Germline V CDR1 and CDR2: SGHVS, FNYEAQ. With 1 base clipped from V and 3 bases from J, the junction kept 9 bases outside the gene matches. In DNA form, the CDR3 reads TGTGCCAGCAGCTTAGGTAGCGGGGGGGCCTTTGGTACAGATACGCAGTATTTT. This codes for CASSLGSGGAFGTDTQYF.

V usage is TRBV5-4 and J usage is TRBJ1-5; D is possibly TRBD1 (6 bases). V was clipped by 2 bases and J by 2 bases, with 8 bases between them. The CDR3 is 14 amino acids. Germline CDR1 is SGHNT and CDR2 is YYREEE (reference sequence). The CDR3 sequence: CASSLQGRNQPQHF. CDR3 nucleotide sequence: TGTGCCAGCAGCTTACAGGGACGCAATCAGCCCCAGCATTTT.

The J gene is TRBJ2-2, the V gene TRBV16, with D perhaps matching TRBD2 (5 bases). V was clipped by 4 bases and J by 6 bases, with 12 bases between them. The CDR3 loop spans 14 amino acids. Germline-derived CDR1 and CDR2 are KGHSY and FQNENV. CDR3 sequence: CASSRTRVAGELFF. The CDR3 DNA sequence: TGTGCCAGCAGCCGTACTAGGGTGGCCGGGGAGCTGTTTTTT.

This chain connects TRBV5-1 to TRBJ2-7; D perhaps matches TRBD2 (6 bases). The CDR3 spans 13 residues. Trimming took off 4 bases at V and 2 bases at J, with 10 bases between the two ends. Germline V CDR1 and CDR2: SGHRS, YFSETQ. The CDR3 DNA follows: TGCGCCAGCAGCGACGGAGGGACCTACGAGCAGTACTTC. Residues: CASSDGGTYEQYF.

This chain connects TRBV9 to TRBJ2-7; 9 nucleotides match TRBD1. V shed 0 bases and J 6 bases; nucleotides not matched to a gene: 7. Germline CDR1 reads SGDLS; CDR2 reads YYNGEE. The CDR3 contains 15 residues. CDR3 in DNA: TGTGCCAGCAGCGTAGGTGGGACAGGGCAGGGCGAGCAGTACTTC. Residues: CASSVGGTGQGEQYF.

The chain employs TRBV5-1 and TRBJ1-2, with TRBD1 matching 8 bases. Germline-derived CDR1 and CDR2 are SGHRS and YFSETQ. J was trimmed by 4 bases and V by 4 bases; bases with no gene match: 3. The CDR3 has 13 amino acids. Here the CDR3 DNA reads TGCGCCAGCAGCACCGGACAGGGCTATGGCTACACCTTC. It is translated as CASSTGQGYGYTF. The full variable domain, its missing parts supplied by reference TRBV5-1 and TRBJ1-2, is KAGVTQTPRYLIKTRGQQVTLSCSPISGHRSVSWYQQTPGQGLQFLFEYFSETQRNKGNFPGRFSGRQFSNSRSEMNVSTLELGDSALYLCASSTGQGYGYTFGSGTRLTVV.

The rearrangement joins TRBV4-2 to TRBJ2-6, with 11 positions matching TRBD1. Trimming took 4 bases from V and 4 from J; bases not matched to a gene: 6. Looked up from germline, CDR1 is LGHNA and CDR2 is YNFKEQ. This CDR3 is built from 17 residues. The CDR3 sequence: CASSRGQGAGGANVLTF. For the CDR3, the DNA is TGTGCCAGCAGCCGCGGACAGGGGGCGGGAGGGGCCAACGTCCTGACTTTC.

This clone showed up many times. The gene calls are TRBV30 and TRBJ1-2; 7 bases agree with TRBD1. The CDR3 length is 11 residues. With 6 bases clipped from V and 8 bases from J, the junction kept 6 bases outside the gene matches. CDR1 and CDR2 (germline): GTSNPN, SVGIG (reference sequence). CDR3 DNA sequence: TGTGCCTGTCCGGGACAGTGGGGCTACACCTTC. Translating it yields CACPGQWGYTF.

This sequence joins TRBV30 and TRBJ2-1; D perhaps matches TRBD2 (6 bases). The CDR3 has 14 amino acids. Germline lookup yields CDR1 GTSNPN and CDR2 SVGIG (reference sequence). Trimming removed 2 bases from V and 4 bases from J, with 12 bases in between. CDR3 DNA: TGTGCCTGGAGTCATCAGCGGGCTTACAATGAGCAGTTCTTC. It translates to CAWSHQRAYNEQFF.

The genes are TRBV27 and TRBJ2-5; D is perhaps TRBD2 (7 bases). The CDR3 extends over 15 amino acids. V was cut by 0 bases and J by 5 bases, with 13 bases left in between. Germline V gene lookup returns CDR1 MNHEY and CDR2 SMNVEV (reference sequence). The CDR3 DNA reads as TGTGCCAGCAGTTTATCCGGGGGAGGGGGGGAGACCCAGTACTTC. Encoded protein: CASSLSGGGGETQYF.

The chain combines TRBV29-1 with TRBJ2-3, with 12 nucleotides matching TRBD2. Germline CDR1 is SQVTM and CDR2 is ANQGSEA. This CDR3 comprises 17 residues. V shed 0 bases and J 5 bases; nucleotides not matched to a gene: 9. CDR3 residues: CSVEEVLAGGWGDTQYF. The CDR3 DNA follows: TGCAGCGTTGAAGAGGTGCTAGCGGGAGGGTGGGGAGATACGCAGTATTTT.

CDR3 DNA sequence: TGTGCCAGCTCACCGGAGGAGGGCTACACCTTC. Its translation is CASSPEEGYTF. The chain is built from TRBV18 and TRBJ1-2; the D is unclear. Germline lookup yields CDR1 KGHSH and CDR2 LQKENI. The CDR3 has 11 residues. The V end was cut by 3 bases, the J end by 8 bases, with 7 bases between. The full variable domain, its missing parts supplied by reference TRBV18 and TRBJ1-2, is NAGVMQNPRHLVRRRGQEARLRCSPMKGHSHVYWYRQLPEEGLKFMVYLQKENIIDESGMPKERFSAEFPKEGPSILRIQQVVRGDSAAYFCASSPEEGYTFGSGTRLTVV.